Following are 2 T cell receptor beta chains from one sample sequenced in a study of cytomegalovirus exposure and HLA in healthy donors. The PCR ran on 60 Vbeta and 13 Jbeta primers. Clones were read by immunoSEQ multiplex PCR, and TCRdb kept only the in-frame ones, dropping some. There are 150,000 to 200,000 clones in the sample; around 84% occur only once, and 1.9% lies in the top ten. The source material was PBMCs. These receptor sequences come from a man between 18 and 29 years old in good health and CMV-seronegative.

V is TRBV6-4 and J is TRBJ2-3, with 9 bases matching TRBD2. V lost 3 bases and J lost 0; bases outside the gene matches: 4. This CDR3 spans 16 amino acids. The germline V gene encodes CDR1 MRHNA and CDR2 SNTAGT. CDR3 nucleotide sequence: TGTGCCAGCAGTGAAAAGGCGGGAGGGAGCACAGATACGCAGTATTTT. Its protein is CASSEKAGGSTDTQYF.

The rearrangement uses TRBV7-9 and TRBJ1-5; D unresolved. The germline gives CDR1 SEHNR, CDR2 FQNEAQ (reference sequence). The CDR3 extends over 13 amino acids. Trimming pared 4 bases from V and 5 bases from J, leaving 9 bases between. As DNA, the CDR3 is TGTGCCAGCAGCTACGGGGAGTATCAGCCCCAGCATTTT. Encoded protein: CASSYGEYQPQHF.